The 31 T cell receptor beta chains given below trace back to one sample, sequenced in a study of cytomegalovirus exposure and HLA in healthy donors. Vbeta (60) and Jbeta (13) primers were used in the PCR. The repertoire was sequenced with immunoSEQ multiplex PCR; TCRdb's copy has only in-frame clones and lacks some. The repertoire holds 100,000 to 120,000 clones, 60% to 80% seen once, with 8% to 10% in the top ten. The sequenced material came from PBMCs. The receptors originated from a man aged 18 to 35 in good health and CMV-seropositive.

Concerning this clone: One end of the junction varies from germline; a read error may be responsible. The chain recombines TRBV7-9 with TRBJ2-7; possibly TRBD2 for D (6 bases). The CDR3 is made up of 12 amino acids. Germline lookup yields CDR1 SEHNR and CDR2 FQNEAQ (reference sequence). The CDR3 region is CSSSFGGNEQYF. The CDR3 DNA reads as TGTTCCAGCAGCTTCGGGGGTAACGAGCAGTACTTC.

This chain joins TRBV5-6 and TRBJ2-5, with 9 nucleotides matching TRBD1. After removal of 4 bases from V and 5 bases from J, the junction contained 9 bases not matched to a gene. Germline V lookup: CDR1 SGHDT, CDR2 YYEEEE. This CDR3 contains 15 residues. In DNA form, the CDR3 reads TGTGCCAGCAGCGTAGGGACAGGGACAGGGGAGACCCAGTACTTC. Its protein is CASSVGTGTGETQYF.

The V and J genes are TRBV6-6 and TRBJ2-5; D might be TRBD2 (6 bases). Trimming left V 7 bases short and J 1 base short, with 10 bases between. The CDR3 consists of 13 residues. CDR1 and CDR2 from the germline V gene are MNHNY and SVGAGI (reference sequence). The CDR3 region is CASTREVQETQYF. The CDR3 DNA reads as TGTGCCAGCACCAGGGAGGTCCAAGAGACCCAGTACTTC.

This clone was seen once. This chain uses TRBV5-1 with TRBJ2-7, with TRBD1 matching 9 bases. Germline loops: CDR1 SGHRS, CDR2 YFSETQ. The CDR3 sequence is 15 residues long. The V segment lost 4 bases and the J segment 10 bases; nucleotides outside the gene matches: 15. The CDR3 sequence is CASSETTGGMPLQYV. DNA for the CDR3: TGCGCCAGCAGCGAAACGACAGGGGGAATGCCCCTCCAGTACGTC.

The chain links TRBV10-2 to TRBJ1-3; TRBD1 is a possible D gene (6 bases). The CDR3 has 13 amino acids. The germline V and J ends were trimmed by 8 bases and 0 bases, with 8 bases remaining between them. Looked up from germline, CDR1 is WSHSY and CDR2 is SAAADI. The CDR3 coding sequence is TGCGCCAGCGGGGGCAGCTCTGGAAACACCATATATTTT. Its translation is CASGGSSGNTIYF.

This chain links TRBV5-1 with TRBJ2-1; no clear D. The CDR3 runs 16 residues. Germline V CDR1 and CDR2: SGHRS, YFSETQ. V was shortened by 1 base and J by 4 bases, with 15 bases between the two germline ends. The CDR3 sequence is CASSLFATASYNEQFF. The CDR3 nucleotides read TGCGCCAGCAGCTTGTTTGCTACAGCCAGTTACAATGAGCAGTTCTTC.

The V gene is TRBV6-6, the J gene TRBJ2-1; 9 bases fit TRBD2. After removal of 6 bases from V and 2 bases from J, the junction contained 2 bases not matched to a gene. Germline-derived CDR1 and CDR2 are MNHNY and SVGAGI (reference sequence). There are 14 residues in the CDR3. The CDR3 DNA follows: TGTGCCAGCAGACAGCGGGGGGCCTACAATGAGCAGTTCTTC. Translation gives CASRQRGAYNEQFF.

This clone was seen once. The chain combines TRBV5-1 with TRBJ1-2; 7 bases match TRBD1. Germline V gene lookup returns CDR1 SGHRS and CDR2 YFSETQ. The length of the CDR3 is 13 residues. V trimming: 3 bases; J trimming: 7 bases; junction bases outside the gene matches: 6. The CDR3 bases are TGCGCCAGCAGCTGGACAGGAGAAAGTGGCTACACCTTC. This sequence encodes CASSWTGESGYTF.

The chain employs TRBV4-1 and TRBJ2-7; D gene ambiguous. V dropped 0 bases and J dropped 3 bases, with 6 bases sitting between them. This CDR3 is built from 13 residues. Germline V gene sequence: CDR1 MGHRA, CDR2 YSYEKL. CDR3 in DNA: TGCGCCAGCAGCCAAGATCAGGACTACGAGCAGTACTTC. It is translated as CASSQDQDYEQYF.

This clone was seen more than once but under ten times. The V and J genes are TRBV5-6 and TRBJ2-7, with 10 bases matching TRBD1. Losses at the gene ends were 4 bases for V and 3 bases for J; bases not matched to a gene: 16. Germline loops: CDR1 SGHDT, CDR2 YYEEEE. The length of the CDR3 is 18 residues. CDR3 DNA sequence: TGTGCCAGCAGCCCGTTAACTAAGGGACAGGGGCGCAACTACGAGCAGTACTTC. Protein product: CASSPLTKGQGRNYEQYF.

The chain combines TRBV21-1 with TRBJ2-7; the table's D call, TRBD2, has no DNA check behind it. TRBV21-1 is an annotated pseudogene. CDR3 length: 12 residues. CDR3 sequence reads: CASSKSGGSQYV. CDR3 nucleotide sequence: TGTGCCAGCAGCAAGAGCGGGGGCTCGCAGTACGTC.

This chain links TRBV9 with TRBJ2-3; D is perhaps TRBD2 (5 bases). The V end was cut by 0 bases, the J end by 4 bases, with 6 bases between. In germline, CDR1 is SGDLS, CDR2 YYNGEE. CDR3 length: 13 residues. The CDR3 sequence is CASSVGGSDTQYF. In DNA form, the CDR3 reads TGTGCCAGCAGCGTAGGAGGGTCAGATACGCAGTATTTT.

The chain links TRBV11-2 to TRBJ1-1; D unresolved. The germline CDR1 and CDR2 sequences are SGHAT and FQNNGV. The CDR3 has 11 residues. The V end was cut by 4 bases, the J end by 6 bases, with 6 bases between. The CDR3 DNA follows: TGTGCCAGCAGCTCGACACCTGAAGCTTTCTTT. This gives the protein CASSSTPEAFF.

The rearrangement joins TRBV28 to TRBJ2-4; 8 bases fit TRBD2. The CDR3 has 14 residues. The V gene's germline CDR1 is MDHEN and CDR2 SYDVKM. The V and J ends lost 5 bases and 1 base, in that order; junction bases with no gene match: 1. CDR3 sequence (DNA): TGTGCCAGCAGTCAGCGGGGGGCCAAAAACATTCAGTACTTC. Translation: CASSQRGAKNIQYF.

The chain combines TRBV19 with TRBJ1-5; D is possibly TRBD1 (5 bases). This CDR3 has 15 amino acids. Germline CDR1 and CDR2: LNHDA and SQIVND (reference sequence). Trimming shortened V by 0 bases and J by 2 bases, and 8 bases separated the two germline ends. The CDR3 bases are TGTGCCAGTAGTATAGACAGGGCGGGCAATCAGCCCCAGCATTTT. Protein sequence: CASSIDRAGNQPQHF.

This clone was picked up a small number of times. For the CDR3, the DNA is TGTGCCAGCAGCTTGCGGACAGGGGAAGCTTTCTTT. It encodes CASSLRTGEAFF. The rearrangement links TRBV5-6 to TRBJ1-1, with 8 bases lining up with TRBD1. This CDR3 contains 12 residues. With V trimmed by 1 base and J by 8 bases, 1 base remained unmatched. CDR1 and CDR2 (germline): SGHDT, YYEEEE.

The CDR3 region is CASSRQGSASGANVLTF. The CDR3 DNA reads as TGTGCCAGCAGCCGACAGGGTTCGGCCTCTGGGGCCAACGTCCTGACTTTC. The V gene is TRBV7-2, the J gene TRBJ2-6; 7 bases agree with TRBD1. The CDR3 spans 17 residues. Germline V lookup: CDR1 SGHTA, CDR2 FQGNSA. With V trimmed by 5 bases and J by 0 bases, 7 bases remained unmatched.

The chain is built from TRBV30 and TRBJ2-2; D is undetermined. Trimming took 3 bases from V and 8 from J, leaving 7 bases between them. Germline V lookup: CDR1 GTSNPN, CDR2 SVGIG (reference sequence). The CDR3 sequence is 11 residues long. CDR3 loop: CAWSDIGELFF. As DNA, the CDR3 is TGTGCCTGGAGCGACATAGGGGAGCTGTTTTTT.

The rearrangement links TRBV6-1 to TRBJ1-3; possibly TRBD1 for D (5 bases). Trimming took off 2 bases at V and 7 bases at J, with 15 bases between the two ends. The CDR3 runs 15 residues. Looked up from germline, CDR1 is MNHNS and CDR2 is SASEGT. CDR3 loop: CASSELGAYGNTIYF. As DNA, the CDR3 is TGTGCCAGCAGTGAATTAGGGGCCTATGGGAACACCATATATTTT.

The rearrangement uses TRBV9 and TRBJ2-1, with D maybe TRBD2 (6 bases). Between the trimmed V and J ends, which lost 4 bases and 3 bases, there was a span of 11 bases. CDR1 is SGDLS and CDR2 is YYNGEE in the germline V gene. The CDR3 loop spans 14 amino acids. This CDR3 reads CASSPAGNYNEQFF. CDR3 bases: TGTGCCAGCAGCCCCGCGGGGAACTACAATGAGCAGTTCTTC.

This CDR3 reads CASSQRYRGATYEQYV. The DNA for the CDR3 is TGTGCCAGCAGTCAGCGGTACAGGGGGGCAACCTACGAGCAGTACGTC. This chain connects TRBV28 to TRBJ2-7, with TRBD1 matching 8 bases. Germline CDR1 and CDR2: MDHEN and SYDVKM. V lost 5 bases and J lost 2; bases outside the gene matches: 11. CDR3 length: 16 amino acids.

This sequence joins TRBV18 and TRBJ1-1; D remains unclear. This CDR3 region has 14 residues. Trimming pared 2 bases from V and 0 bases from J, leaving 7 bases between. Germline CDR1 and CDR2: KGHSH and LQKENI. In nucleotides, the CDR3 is TGTGCCAGCTCACCAAGCTATTTGAACACTGAAGCTTTCTTT. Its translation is CASSPSYLNTEAFF.

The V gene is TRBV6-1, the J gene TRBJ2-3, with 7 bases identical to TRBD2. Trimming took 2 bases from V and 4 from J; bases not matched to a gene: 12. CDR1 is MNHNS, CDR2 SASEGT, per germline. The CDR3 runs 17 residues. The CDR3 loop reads CASSERGGGGGSDTQYF. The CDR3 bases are TGTGCCAGCAGTGAAAGAGGTGGCGGGGGAGGGTCAGATACGCAGTATTTT.

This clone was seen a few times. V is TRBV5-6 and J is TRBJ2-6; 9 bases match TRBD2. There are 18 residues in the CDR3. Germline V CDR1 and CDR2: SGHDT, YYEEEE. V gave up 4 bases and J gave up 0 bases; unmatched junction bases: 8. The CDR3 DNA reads TGTGCCAGCAGCCGACAGCGGGGGGCGAACTCTGGGGCCAACGTCCTGACTTTC. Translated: CASSRQRGANSGANVLTF.

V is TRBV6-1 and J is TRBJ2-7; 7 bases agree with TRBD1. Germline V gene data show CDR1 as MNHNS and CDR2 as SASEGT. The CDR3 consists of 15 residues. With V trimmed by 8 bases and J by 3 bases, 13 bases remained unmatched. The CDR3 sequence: CASGRNGDSSYEQYF. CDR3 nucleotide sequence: TGTGCCAGCGGGAGAAATGGGGACAGCAGCTACGAGCAGTACTTC.

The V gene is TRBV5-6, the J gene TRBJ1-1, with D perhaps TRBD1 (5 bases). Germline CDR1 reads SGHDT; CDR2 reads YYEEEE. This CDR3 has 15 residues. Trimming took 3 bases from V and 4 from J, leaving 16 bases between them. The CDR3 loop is CASSYRLGGFTEAFF. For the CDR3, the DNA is TGTGCCAGCAGCTACCGCTTGGGGGGTTTCACTGAAGCTTTCTTT.

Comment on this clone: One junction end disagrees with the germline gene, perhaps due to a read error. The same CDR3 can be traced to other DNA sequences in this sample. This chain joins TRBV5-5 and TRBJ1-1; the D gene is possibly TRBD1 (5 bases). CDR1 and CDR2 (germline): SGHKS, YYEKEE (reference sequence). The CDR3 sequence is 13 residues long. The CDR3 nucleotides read TGTGCCAGCAGCTTGGGAACGACAGCCGAAGCCTTCTTT. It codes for CASSLGTTAEAFF.

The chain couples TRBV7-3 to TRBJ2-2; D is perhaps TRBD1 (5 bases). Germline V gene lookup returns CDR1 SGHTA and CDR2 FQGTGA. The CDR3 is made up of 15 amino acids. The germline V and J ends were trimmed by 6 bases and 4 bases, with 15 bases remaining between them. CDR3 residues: CASRTLDSSTGELFF. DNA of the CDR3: TGTGCCAGCAGGACGTTAGACAGCTCCACCGGGGAGCTGTTTTTT.

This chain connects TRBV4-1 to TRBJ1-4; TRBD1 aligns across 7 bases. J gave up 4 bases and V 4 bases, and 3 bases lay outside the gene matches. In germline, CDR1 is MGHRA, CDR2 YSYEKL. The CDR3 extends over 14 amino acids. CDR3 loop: CASSRDSYNEKLFF. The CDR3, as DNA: TGCGCCAGCAGCCGGGACAGCTATAATGAAAAACTGTTTTTT.

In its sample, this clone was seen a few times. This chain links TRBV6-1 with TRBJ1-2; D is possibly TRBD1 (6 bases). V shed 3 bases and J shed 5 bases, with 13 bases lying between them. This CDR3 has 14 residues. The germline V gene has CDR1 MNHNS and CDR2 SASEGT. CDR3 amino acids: CASSEAQGPYGYTF. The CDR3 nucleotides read TGTGCCAGCAGTGAGGCACAGGGTCCTTATGGCTACACCTTC.

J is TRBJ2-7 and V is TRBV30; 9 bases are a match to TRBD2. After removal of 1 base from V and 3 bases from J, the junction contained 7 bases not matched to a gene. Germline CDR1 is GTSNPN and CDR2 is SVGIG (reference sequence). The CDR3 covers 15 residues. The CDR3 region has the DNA TGTGCCTGGAGTGGGCGGGGGGGCCGTGTCTACGAGCAGTACTTC. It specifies CAWSGRGGRVYEQYF.